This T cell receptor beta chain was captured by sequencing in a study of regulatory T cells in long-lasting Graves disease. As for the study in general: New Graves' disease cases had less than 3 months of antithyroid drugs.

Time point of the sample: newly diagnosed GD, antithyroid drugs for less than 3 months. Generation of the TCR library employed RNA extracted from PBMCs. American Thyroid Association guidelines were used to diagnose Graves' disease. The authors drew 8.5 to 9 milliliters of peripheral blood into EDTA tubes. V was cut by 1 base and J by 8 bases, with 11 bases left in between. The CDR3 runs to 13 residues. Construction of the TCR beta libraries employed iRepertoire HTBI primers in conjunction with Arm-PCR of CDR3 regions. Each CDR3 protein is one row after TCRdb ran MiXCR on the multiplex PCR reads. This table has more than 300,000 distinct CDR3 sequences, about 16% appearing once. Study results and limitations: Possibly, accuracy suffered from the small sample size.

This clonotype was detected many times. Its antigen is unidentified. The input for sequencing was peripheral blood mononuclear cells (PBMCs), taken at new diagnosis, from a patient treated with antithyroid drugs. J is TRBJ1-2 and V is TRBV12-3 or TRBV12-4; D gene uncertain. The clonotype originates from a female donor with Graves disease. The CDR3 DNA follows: TGTGCCAGCAGTTTAGTTATTGGGCAAGGCTACACCTTC. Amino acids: CASSLVIGQGYTF.